These 24 T cell receptor beta chains came from one sample sequenced in a study of cytomegalovirus exposure and HLA in healthy donors. 13 Jbeta primers and 60 Vbeta primers were used for the PCR. Repertoires were generated with immunoSEQ multiplex PCR, while TCRdb's copy carries only in-frame clones and drops some. The sample contains 77,000 or so clones, 75% of which appear only once. The source material was PBMCs. Receptor source: a woman aged 35 to 49 in good health and CMV-seronegative.

This chain connects TRBV6-5 to TRBJ1-6; D is ambiguous. Germline V lookup: CDR1 MNHEY, CDR2 SVGAGI. Trimming left V 7 bases short and J 3 bases short, with 10 bases between. The CDR3 totals 14 residues. The CDR3, as DNA: TGTGCCAGCACCGAACAGAGCTATAATTCACCCCTCCACTTT. Its translation: CASTEQSYNSPLHF.

On this clone: This CDR3 is also generated by other DNA sequences in the sample. The chain is built from TRBV30 and TRBJ1-1; a possible D gene is TRBD1 (6 bases). V lost 0 bases, J lost 9 bases, and 14 bases lay in between. CDR3 length equals 13 residues. The germline V gene encodes CDR1 GTSNPN and CDR2 SVGIG (reference sequence). The CDR3 bases are TGTGCCTGGAGTGTCAGGGGAACCCTAAAAGCTTTCTTT. This gives the protein CAWSVRGTLKAFF.

This clone was observed a handful of times. This chain links TRBV6-1 with TRBJ1-1, with D perhaps matching TRBD1 (5 bases). This CDR3 has 13 residues. V was cut by 4 bases and J by 3 bases, with 9 bases left in between. CDR1 is MNHNS, CDR2 SASEGT, per germline. The CDR3 bases are TGTGCCAGCAGTGTTAGGGGTGACACTGAAGCTTTCTTT. It codes for CASSVRGDTEAFF.

This clone has only one observation. This chain uses TRBV15 with TRBJ1-3; no definite D call. The CDR3 covers 16 residues. The V gene lost 5 bases and the J gene lost 0 bases, with 14 bases spanning the gap. From germline, CDR1 is LNHNV and CDR2 YYDKDF (reference sequence). This CDR3 is CATSVTSRGSGNTIYF. The CDR3 DNA sequence: TGTGCCACCAGCGTCACATCCCGGGGCTCTGGAAACACCATATATTTT.

The chain links TRBV4-3 to TRBJ2-3; 12 positions agree with TRBD2. In germline, CDR1 is LGHNA, CDR2 YSLEER. This CDR3 is built from 16 residues. V was pared by 1 base and J by 4 bases, with 3 bases of the junction left unmatched. CDR3: CASSQGTSGISDTQYF. CDR3 nucleotides: TGCGCCAGCAGCCAAGGGACTAGCGGGATCTCAGATACGCAGTATTTT.

The chain has TRBV28 and TRBJ1-4, with 9 positions matching TRBD1. The V gene end was trimmed by 2 bases and the J gene end by 12 bases; junction bases not matched to a gene: 4. Germline CDR1 is MDHEN and CDR2 is SYDVKM. The CDR3 extends over 13 amino acids. Written as DNA, the CDR3 is TGTGCCAGCAGTTTACTTGACAGGGGGGAACTGTTTTTT. Its translation is CASSLLDRGELFF.

The chain uses TRBV13 and TRBJ1-3; 7 bases fit TRBD1. This CDR3 spans 17 amino acids. The V and J ends lost 5 bases and 0 bases, in that order; junction bases with no gene match: 10. Germline V CDR1 and CDR2: PRHDT, FYEKMQ (reference sequence). The CDR3 loop reads CASSPSGGTSSGNTIYF. CDR3 DNA sequence: TGTGCCAGCAGCCCCTCAGGGGGAACGAGCTCTGGAAACACCATATATTTT.

The chain uses TRBV9 and TRBJ2-5; 11 nucleotides line up with TRBD2. The CDR3 runs to 16 residues. The germline V gene has CDR1 SGDLS and CDR2 YYNGEE. V was pared by 4 bases and J by 2 bases, with 7 bases of the junction left unmatched. The CDR3 nucleotides read TGTGCCAGCAGCCCTCGACTAGCGGGAATACAAGAGACCCAGTACTTC. Its translation is CASSPRLAGIQETQYF.

The CDR3 nucleotides read TGCAGCGTTGATAGAGGCGATGAGCAGTTCTTC. Translation: CSVDRGDEQFF. The chain combines TRBV29-1 with TRBJ2-1; D is uncertain. V shed 3 bases and J shed 8 bases, with 8 bases lying between them. The CDR3 extends over 11 amino acids. The germline gives CDR1 SQVTM, CDR2 ANQGSEA.

The chain joins TRBV5-1 to TRBJ1-2, with 7 bases matching TRBD1. The CDR3 is 14 amino acids. Germline CDR1 reads SGHRS; CDR2 reads YFSETQ. V lost 4 bases and J lost 4; bases outside the gene matches: 7. CDR3 nucleotides: TGCGCCAGCAGCCCACCGGGACAGTTCTATGGCTACACCTTC. Protein product: CASSPPGQFYGYTF.

The V and J genes are TRBV13 and TRBJ1-1; 8 bases match TRBD1. CDR3 length equals 18 residues. With V trimmed by 5 bases and J by 1 base, 15 bases remained unmatched. Germline CDR1 reads PRHDT; CDR2 reads FYEKMQ (reference sequence). As DNA, the CDR3 is TGTGCCAGCAGCCAAGACTGGTTCCTCGGGACAGGGAACACTGAAGCTTTCTTT. It specifies CASSQDWFLGTGNTEAFF.

The V and J genes are TRBV11-3 and TRBJ2-1, with D unclear. CDR3 length: 17 residues. The germline V gene has CDR1 SGHNT and CDR2 YENEEA. V lost 2 bases and J lost 0, with 14 bases in between. The CDR3 reads CASSLYSQASSYNEQFF. As DNA, the CDR3 is TGTGCCAGCAGCTTATACTCGCAGGCGAGCTCCTACAATGAGCAGTTCTTC.

V is TRBV7-2 and J is TRBJ2-2; D gene ambiguous. From germline, CDR1 is SGHTA and CDR2 FQGNSA. The CDR3 loop spans 13 amino acids. V lost 4 bases and J 6 bases, leaving 9 bases between the germline ends. CDR3 sequence: CASSSYSAGELFF. CDR3 DNA sequence: TGTGCCAGCAGCTCCTATTCCGCCGGGGAGCTGTTTTTT. Full variable domain (outside the CDR3, taken from reference TRBV7-2 and TRBJ2-2): GAGVSQSPSNKVTEKGKDVELRCDPISGHTALYWYRQSLGQGLEFLIYFQGNSAPDKSGLPSDRFSAERTGGSVSTLTIQRTQQEDSAVYLCASSSYSAGELFFGEGSRLTVL.

The rearrangement links TRBV5-1 to TRBJ1-1; no firm D call. The germline V gene encodes CDR1 SGHRS and CDR2 YFSETQ. V was shortened by 0 bases and J by 5 bases, with 14 bases between the two germline ends. This CDR3 contains 15 residues. The CDR3 DNA follows: TGCGCCAGCAGCTTGGGGCAGCGGTTAGTAACTGAAGCTTTCTTT. Translation: CASSLGQRLVTEAFF. The whole variable domain, filled in from reference TRBV5-1 and TRBJ1-1, reads KAGVTQTPRYLIKTRGQQVTLSCSPISGHRSVSWYQQTPGQGLQFLFEYFSETQRNKGNFPGRFSGRQFSNSRSEMNVSTLELGDSALYLCASSLGQRLVTEAFFGQGTRLTVV.

The chain couples TRBV28 to TRBJ1-1, with a weak D call TRBD1 (6 bases). Trimming pared 5 bases from V and 3 bases from J, leaving 19 bases between. CDR3 size: 16 residues. CDR1 MDHEN and CDR2 SYDVKM come from the germline V gene. The CDR3 region has the DNA TGTGCCAGCAGTGAGACCGGGACAATAAAATACACTGAAGCTTTCTTT. Translated: CASSETGTIKYTEAFF.

This chain connects TRBV5-4 to TRBJ2-5, with 9 bases that match TRBD1. The CDR3 covers 15 residues. Germline V CDR1 and CDR2: SGHNT, YYREEE (reference sequence). V lost 3 bases and J lost 5; bases outside the gene matches: 8. This CDR3 reads CASSSRGTGTETQYF. CDR3 nucleotide sequence: TGTGCCAGCAGCTCTCGAGGGACAGGGACCGAGACCCAGTACTTC. Complete variable domain (other parts from reference TRBV5-4 and TRBJ2-5): ETGVTQSPTHLIKTRGQQVTLRCSSQSGHNTVSWYQQALGQGPQFIFQYYREEENGRGNFPPRFSGLQFPNYSSELNVNALELDDSALYLCASSSRGTGTETQYFGPGTRLLVL.

The genes are TRBV29-1 and TRBJ2-7, with 10 bases matching TRBD2. CDR3 size: 12 residues. Germline trimming cut 8 bases from V and 3 bases from J; bases unmatched to any gene: 4. Germline V gene data show CDR1 as SQVTM and CDR2 as ANQGSEA. The CDR3: CSLRTSGYEQYF. CDR3 sequence (DNA): TGCAGCCTCCGGACTAGCGGCTACGAGCAGTACTTC.

The V call is TRBV4-1, the J call TRBJ2-7; 8 bases agree with TRBD2. The length of the CDR3 is 15 residues. Per the germline V gene, CDR1 is MGHRA and CDR2 is YSYEKL. Trimming took 4 bases from V and 6 from J; bases not matched to a gene: 11. CDR3 coding DNA: TGCGCCAGCAGCCTTGGGGAGCGGGAGTTTAGCGAGCAGTACTTC. This codes for CASSLGEREFSEQYF.

The chain joins TRBV7-9 to TRBJ1-3; tentatively, D is TRBD1 (5 bases). Germline V gene lookup returns CDR1 SEHNR and CDR2 FQNEAQ (reference sequence). Between the trimmed V and J ends, which lost 2 bases and 2 bases, there was a span of 16 bases. CDR3 size: 17 residues. The CDR3, as DNA: TGTGCCAGCAGCTTATACACCAGCAGGGATACTGGAAACACCATATATTTT. It encodes CASSLYTSRDTGNTIYF.

The sample holds one count of this clone. The gene calls are TRBV10-2 and TRBJ2-3, with 8 bases identical to TRBD2. Germline CDR1 reads WSHSY; CDR2 reads SAAADI. This CDR3 spans 15 amino acids. J lost 3 bases, V lost 7 bases, and 9 bases had no gene match. CDR3 sequence reads: CASTRTGGGTDTQYF. In DNA form, the CDR3 reads TGCGCCAGCACCCGAACGGGAGGGGGGACAGATACGCAGTATTTT.

The genes are TRBV18 and TRBJ2-7; D is unresolved. V was pared by 2 bases and J by 0 bases, with 11 bases between. CDR1 is KGHSH and CDR2 is LQKENI in the germline V gene. The CDR3 consists of 15 residues. For the CDR3, the DNA is TGTGCCAGCTCACCAAGCCTCACCACCTCCTACGAGCAGTACTTC. Protein product: CASSPSLTTSYEQYF.

The rearrangement joins TRBV19 to TRBJ2-2, with a tentative D call TRBD1 (5 bases). CDR1 LNHDA and CDR2 SQIVND come from the germline V gene (reference sequence). Trimming took 3 bases from V and 0 from J, leaving 14 bases between them. This CDR3 region has 17 residues. The CDR3 coding sequence is TGTGCCAGTAGTATTTGGTTAAAGGGGTCGAACACCGGGGAGCTGTTTTTT. Translated, it gives CASSIWLKGSNTGELFF.

The rearrangement uses TRBV11-1 and TRBJ2-5; 9 nucleotides agree with TRBD1. There are 14 residues in the CDR3. V lost 4 bases to trimming and J lost 5 bases; unmatched junction nucleotides: 5. From germline, CDR1 is SGHAT and CDR2 FQDESV (reference sequence). For the CDR3, the DNA is TGTGCCAGCAGCTCGGACAGGGGCCGGGAGACCCAGTACTTC. Translation: CASSSDRGRETQYF. The variable domain in full, completed from reference TRBV11-1 and TRBJ2-5, reads EAEVAQSPRYKITEKSQAVAFWCDPISGHATLYWYRQILGQGPELLVQFQDESVVDDSQLPKDRFSAERLKGVDSTLKIQPAELGDSAMYLCASSSDRGRETQYFGPGTRLLVL.

This clone was seen a single time. The rearrangement links TRBV28 to TRBJ1-5, with no clear D. The CDR3 runs to 15 residues. Germline CDR1 and CDR2: MDHEN and SYDVKM. The germline V and J ends were trimmed by 3 bases and 2 bases, with 11 bases remaining between them. CDR3 loop: CASSLGRSGNQPQHF. The CDR3 nucleotides read TGTGCCAGCAGTTTGGGGAGGTCCGGCAATCAGCCCCAGCATTTT.